Each of the 19 T cell receptor beta chains below was sequenced from the same sample in a study of CD8 T cells in ankylosing spondylitis. One entry per CDR3 protein results from TCRdb running MiXCR on the 5' RACE reads. The sample records 180,000 or so distinct CDR3 sequences, roughly 12% being singletons. Sequencing input: blood, either unsorted or a sorted T cell fraction (not recorded which). These receptors came from a male donor with ankylosing spondylitis or in good health (not recorded which).

This clonotype was seen only a few times. The chain uses TRBV10-3 and TRBJ2-3, with a possible D match to TRBD1 (6 bases). The CDR3 loop spans 13 amino acids. CDR1 is ENHRY, CDR2 SYGVKD, per germline. V dropped 10 bases and J dropped 5 bases, with 16 bases sitting between them. The CDR3 DNA sequence: TGTGCCACGGCTTTGGGGGCCTTAGATACGCAGTATTTT. It encodes CATALGALDTQYF.

The chain joins TRBV6-1 to TRBJ1-1; TRBD1 aligns across 7 bases. Germline lookup yields CDR1 MNHNS and CDR2 SASEGT. CDR3 size: 15 residues. V was pared by 6 bases and J by 3 bases, with 10 bases of the junction left unmatched. The CDR3 spells CASRGNRGWDTEAFF. The CDR3 nucleotides read TGTGCCAGCAGGGGCAACAGGGGCTGGGACACTGAAGCTTTCTTT.

V usage is TRBV7-9 and J usage is TRBJ2-7; D is uncertain. This CDR3 region has 16 residues. V shed 5 bases and J shed 2 bases, with 19 bases lying between them. Germline values: CDR1 SEHNR, CDR2 FQNEAQ (reference sequence). The CDR3 here is CASSNTGTHNPYEQYF. The CDR3 bases are TGTGCCAGCAGCAACACCGGAACCCACAACCCCTACGAGCAGTACTTC. Using reference TRBV7-9 and TRBJ2-7 for the parts outside the CDR3, the full variable domain is DTGVSQNPRHKITKRGQNVTFRCDPISEHNRLYWYRQTLGQGPEFLTYFQNEAQLEKSRLLSDRFSAERPKGSFSTLEIQRTEQGDSAMYLCASSNTGTHNPYEQYFGPGTRLTVT.

Ten or more counts support this clonotype. This chain uses TRBV12-3 or TRBV12-4 with TRBJ1-1; no reliable D call. V lost 5 bases and J 1 base, leaving 8 bases between the germline ends. The CDR3 has 13 residues. Here the CDR3 reads CASSLLRNTEAFF. CDR3 DNA: TGTGCCAGCAGTCTACTCAGGAACACTGAAGCTTTCTTT.

This clonotype came up many times. The chain combines TRBV12-3 or TRBV12-4 with TRBJ1-1; no reliable D call. Trimming stripped 5 bases from V and 0 bases from J, with 10 bases between. This CDR3 contains 14 residues. CDR3 sequence reads: CASSPKDLNTEAFF. CDR3 sequence (DNA): TGTGCCAGCAGTCCCAAGGATCTGAACACTGAAGCTTTCTTT.

This clonotype came up many times. The chain links TRBV24-1 to TRBJ2-2; perhaps TRBD2 as D (6 bases). CDR1 KGHDR and CDR2 SFDVKD come from the germline V gene. The ends were cut back, 4 bases at V and 5 bases at J, with 16 bases in the middle. The CDR3 contains 16 residues. CDR3 amino acids: CATSDPLAPGTGELFF. The CDR3 region has the DNA TGTGCCACCAGTGACCCACTAGCCCCAGGGACCGGGGAGCTGTTTTTT.

The table lists this clonotype with a few counts. The V gene is TRBV7-9, the J gene TRBJ2-2; the D is unclear. The CDR3 is made up of 15 amino acids. Germline V lookup: CDR1 SEHNR, CDR2 FQNEAQ (reference sequence). Trimming removed 0 bases from V and 1 base from J, with 6 bases in between. As DNA, the CDR3 is TGTGCCAGCAGCTTAGCTCGAGGGAACACCGGGGAGCTGTTTTTT. Translation gives CASSLARGNTGELFF.

This clonotype has a handful of counts. The genes are TRBV7-9 and TRBJ1-4; D not resolved. V lost 0 bases and J 5 bases, leaving 10 bases between the germline ends. The CDR3 sequence is 15 residues long. The germline CDR1 and CDR2 sequences are SEHNR and FQNEAQ (reference sequence). The DNA of the CDR3 is TGTGCCAGCAGCTTAGCGACGGGCCTGAATGAAAAACTGTTTTTT. Translating gives CASSLATGLNEKLFF.

The CDR3: CSVEAPSGNQETQYF. As DNA, the CDR3 is TGCAGCGTTGAAGCGCCTAGCGGGAATCAAGAGACCCAGTACTTC. The chain carries TRBV29-1 and TRBJ2-5; 9 bases line up with TRBD2. Germline lookup yields CDR1 SQVTM and CDR2 ANQGSEA. There are 15 residues in the CDR3. V was clipped by 1 base and J by 2 bases; unmatched bases: 5.

This clonotype was seen repeatedly, ten times or more. This chain joins TRBV20-1 and TRBJ1-6; 7 nucleotides match TRBD1. The CDR3 runs 13 residues. Germline CDR1 DFQATT, CDR2 SNEGSKA (reference sequence). V gave up 4 bases and J gave up 10 bases; unmatched junction bases: 7. The CDR3 DNA follows: TGCAGTGCTACTACAGGGGTAGGATCACCCCTCCACTTT. Translated, it gives CSATTGVGSPLHF.

The chain combines TRBV7-6 with TRBJ1-3, with D tentatively TRBD1 (6 bases). Germline V gives CDR1 SGHVS, CDR2 FNYEAQ. V was trimmed by 4 bases and J by 1 base, leaving 11 bases between them. The CDR3 totals 15 residues. The CDR3: CASSSSTGSGNTIYF. The CDR3, as DNA: TGTGCCAGCAGCTCCTCCACAGGGTCTGGAAACACCATATATTTT.

The V and J genes are TRBV12-3 or TRBV12-4 and TRBJ2-3, with D possibly called TRBD1 or TRBD2 (5 bases each). Trimming shortened V by 3 bases and J by 1 base, and 8 bases separated the two germline ends. The CDR3 has 14 amino acids. As DNA, the CDR3 is TGTGCCAGCAGTTTCATGGGGGGCACAGATACGCAGTATTTT. Translated: CASSFMGGTDTQYF.

This clonotype was found many times. This chain joins TRBV12-3 or TRBV12-4 and TRBJ1-3; no clear D gene. Trimming left V 7 bases short and J 0 bases short, with 10 bases between. The CDR3 consists of 14 residues. CDR3 nucleotides: TGTGCCAGCACCCGTGATAACTCTGGAAACACCATATATTTT. Amino acids: CASTRDNSGNTIYF.

The chain is built from TRBV4-1 and TRBJ2-2; 11 bases are a match to TRBD2. CDR3 length equals 18 residues. The germline V gene encodes CDR1 MGHRA and CDR2 YSYEKL. V lost 3 bases, J lost 1 base, and 7 bases stayed unmatched. CDR3 sequence: CASSQPHTSGGNTGELFF. CDR3 nucleotides: TGCGCCAGCAGCCAGCCCCATACTAGCGGGGGGAACACCGGGGAGCTGTTTTTT.

This clonotype has a count of ten or more. The rearrangement links TRBV20-1 to TRBJ2-3, with 8 bases that match TRBD2. CDR3 size: 14 residues. Trimming at V came to 5 bases and at J to 4 bases, leaving 8 bases not matched to a gene. CDR1 DFQATT and CDR2 SNEGSKA come from the germline V gene (reference sequence). CDR3 DNA sequence: TGCAGTGCTCCTACGGGGGGGCGAGCAGATACGCAGTATTTT. Its translation is CSAPTGGRADTQYF.

This clonotype appeared many times. This rearrangement joins TRBV2 to TRBJ2-2; D remains unclear. CDR1 and CDR2 from the germline V gene are SNHLY and FYNNEI. CDR3 size: 12 residues. V lost 7 bases, J lost 4 bases, and 7 bases lay in between. This CDR3 is CASTRGTGELFF. CDR3 sequence (DNA): TGTGCCAGCACCCGCGGCACCGGGGAGCTGTTTTTT.

The genes are TRBV7-2 and TRBJ2-3; 7 bases are a match to TRBD2. J gave up 4 bases and V 6 bases, and 1 base lay outside the gene matches. The CDR3 loop spans 12 amino acids. Germline V gene data show CDR1 as SGHTA and CDR2 as FQGNSA. CDR3 loop: CASRGGADTQYF. The CDR3 region has the DNA TGTGCCAGCAGGGGGGGGGCAGATACGCAGTATTTT.

The CDR3 reads CASSQDLGDTQYF. The CDR3 nucleotides are TGTGCCAGCAGCCAAGATTTGGGAGATACGCAGTATTTT. The chain recombines TRBV3-1 with TRBJ2-3, with unresolved D. The CDR3 spans 13 residues. CDR1 is LGHDT and CDR2 is YNNKEL in the germline V gene (reference sequence). The ends were cut back, 0 bases at V and 5 bases at J, with 6 bases in the middle.

This chain uses TRBV28 with TRBJ1-2; a possible D gene is TRBD1 (6 bases). Germline V gives CDR1 MDHEN, CDR2 SYDVKM. The CDR3 runs 15 residues. Trimming cost V 3 bases and J 5 bases, with 16 bases left between them. CDR3 in DNA: TGTGCCAGCAGTTTGCCCCTTCAGGGGCCATATGGCTACACCTTC. It is translated as CASSLPLQGPYGYTF.